These T cell receptor beta chains were read from a single sample in a study of OX40 agonist ivuxolimab in advanced cancers. Assay: immunoSEQ multiplex PCR; the TCRdb copy retains only in-frame clones and omits some. The sample lists approximately 28,000 clones; approximately 93% were seen once. Sequencing used CD4+ or CD8+ T cells sorted from blood, obtained in a trial of the OX40 agonist ivuxolimab. Every receptor here comes from an adult with an advanced solid tumor such as melanoma, head and neck, liver or kidney cancer. CDR3s include the opening cysteine and the closing phenylalanine or tryptophan. Each record gives: V gene, J gene, D gene, clone size, CDR3 DNA, CDR3 protein. A D gene is named only where the DNA matches it firmly. Some rows have no size entry. The others give once, few or many, or a class for an expanded clone.

TRBV7-6	TRBJ2-7	-	-	TGTGCCAGCAGCTTAGCATCGGACAGATTCTACGAGCAGTACTTC	CASSLASDRFYEQYF
TRBV19	TRBJ2-1	-	-	TGTGCCAGTAGTCCCCTTGGGGGCTATTCCTACAATGAGCAGTTCTTC	CASSPLGGYSYNEQFF
TRBV14	TRBJ1-2	TRBD1	once	TGTGCCAGCAGCCAAGTTGGGACAGCTTACGATGGCTACACCTTC	CASSQVGTAYDGYTF
TRBV5-1	TRBJ2-2	-	-	TGCGCCACCGTTAGTTCCGGGGAGCTGTTTTTT	CATVSSGELFF
TRBV5-1	TRBJ2-7	-	once	TGCGCCAGCAGCTTGGACGGAACCTACGAGCAGTACTTC	CASSLDGTYEQYF
TRBV11-2	TRBJ2-7	-	-	TGTGCCAGCAGCTTAGGGTGGGGGGACTACGAGCAGTACTTC	CASSLGWGDYEQYF
TRBV2	TRBJ2-7	TRBD2	-	TGTGCCAGCACCCCAGCGGGAGCTTACGAGCAGTACTTC	CASTPAGAYEQYF
TRBV6-5	TRBJ2-3	-	-	TGTGCCAGCACAGACAAGGGAGTCCAAATTTCTTTT	CASTDKGVQISF
TRBV4-3	TRBJ1-2	-	-	TGCGCCAGCAGCCAAGCCAACACATACACCTTC	CASSQANTYTF
TRBV4-3	TRBJ1-2	TRBD1	-	TGCGCCAGCAGCCAGGCCATCCGGGACAGACTTGGCTATGGCTACACCTTC	CASSQAIRDRLGYGYTF
TRBV6-1	TRBJ2-5	TRBD1	few	TGTGCCAGCAGTGAAATGGCAGGGGGTCCTCAAGAGACCCAGTACTTC	CASSEMAGGPQETQYF
TRBV9	TRBJ1-1	TRBD1	-	TGTGCCAGCAGCGTATCGGAGGACAGGGGGTGGAAAACTGAAGCTTTCTTT	CASSVSEDRGWKTEAFF
TRBV27	TRBJ1-1	-	-	TGTGCCAGCAGTTTAGGCTGGGCGGCGGGCACTGAAGCTTTCTTT	CASSLGWAAGTEAFF
TRBV2	TRBJ2-1	TRBD1	-	TGTGCCAGCAGTGGACAGGGCCCGGGGCAGTTCTTC	CASSGQGPGQFF
TRBV27	TRBJ2-6	TRBD2	-	TGTGCCAGCAGTTTTTTGCTAGCGGGAGGGGTGCTCTCTGGGGCCAACGTCCTGACTTTC	CASSFLLAGGVLSGANVLTF
TRBV28	TRBJ2-5	-	-	TGTGCCAGCAGTAAAGGGATCCAAGAGACCCAGTACTTC	CASSKGIQETQYF
TRBV15	TRBJ2-1	-	-	TGTGCCACCAGCAGAGAGGAGGGGGAATTCTACAATGAGCAGTTCTTC	CATSREEGEFYNEQFF
TRBV7-9	TRBJ2-1	-	few	TGTGCCAGCAGCCCTTTAGGGAGCTCCTACAATGAGCAGTTCTTC	CASSPLGSSYNEQFF
TRBV6-4	TRBJ2-6	-	few	TGTGCCAGCAGTGACTCCGGCACCTCTGGGGCCAACGTCCTGACTTTC	CASSDSGTSGANVLTF
TRBV2	TRBJ1-1	-	-	TGTGCCAGCAGGAAAAGCATGAACACTGAAGCTTTCTTT	CASRKSMNTEAFF
TRBV28	TRBJ2-1	-	-	TGTGCCAGCAGTCCCCTAGCGCAAACCTACAATGAGCAGTTCTTC	CASSPLAQTYNEQFF
TRBV11-2	TRBJ2-7	-	-	TGTGCCAGCACCGGAAACACAGGGATCTACGAGCAGTACTTC	CASTGNTGIYEQYF
TRBV27	TRBJ2-7	TRBD1	few	TGTGCCAGCAGTGTGGGGGACAGCTCCTACGAGCAGTACTTC	CASSVGDSSYEQYF
TRBV9	TRBJ1-2	TRBD1	-	TGTGCCAGCAGTATCGCCGTTGGGACAGGTCGTTCCAATGGCTACACCTTC	CASSIAVGTGRSNGYTF
TRBV19	TRBJ2-1	-	-	TGTGCCAGTAGTATAGGGAACGGCGCCTACAATGAGCAGTTCTTC	CASSIGNGAYNEQFF
TRBV7-7	TRBJ2-5	-	-	TGTGCCAGCAGCTTAGCTCGGGAAGAGACCCAGTACTTC	CASSLAREETQYF
TRBV20-1	TRBJ1-2	-	-	TGCAGTGCGCAGGGCCCTGGAGGCTACACCTTC	CSAQGPGGYTF
TRBV6-1	TRBJ2-7	TRBD1	-	TGTGCCAGCAGCAATGGGGACAGTTCTTACGAGCAGTACTTC	CASSNGDSSYEQYF
TRBV5-1	TRBJ1-2	TRBD1	-	TGCGCCAGCAGGAAGGGGGGACAGTTCAACTATGGCTACACCTTC	CASRKGGQFNYGYTF
TRBV28	TRBJ2-7	-	-	TGTGCCAGCAGCAACAGCTACGAGCAGTACTTC	CASSNSYEQYF
TRBV5-4	TRBJ1-3	-	-	TGTGCCAGCAGCTTGTTTCCGAGCTCTGGAAACACCATATATTTT	CASSLFPSSGNTIYF
TRBV27	TRBJ2-7	TRBD2	few	TGTGCCAGCAGTTATAGCGGGTACTCCTACGAGCAGTACTTC	CASSYSGYSYEQYF
TRBV6-5	TRBJ1-1	-	-	TGTGCCAGCAGCCTCTTAGACGGGAACACTGAAGCTTTCTTT	CASSLLDGNTEAFF
TRBV27	TRBJ2-7	TRBD1	-	TGTGCCAGCAGCTCTACCGGGACAGGGGCCTACGAGCAGTACTTC	CASSSTGTGAYEQYF
TRBV13	TRBJ2-2	TRBD1	-	TGTGCCAGCAGCCGTGGACAGGGGTGGGCCGGGGAGCTGTTTTTT	CASSRGQGWAGELFF
TRBV7-6	TRBJ2-7	-	once	TGTGCCAGCAGCTTAGGACCCTCCTACGAGCAGTACTTC	CASSLGPSYEQYF
TRBV6-1	TRBJ2-4	-	-	TGTGCCAGCAGTGAACTGAGGGGTCTCCTACAAAACATTCAGTACTTC	CASSELRGLLQNIQYF
TRBV9	TRBJ2-6	TRBD1	-	TGTGCCAGCAGCGTACGCCGTACAGGGGGCAACGTCCTGACTTTC	CASSVRRTGGNVLTF
TRBV7-9	TRBJ1-1	-	-	TGTGCCAGCAGCTTAGTGTCAGGGACCACTGAAGCTTTCTTT	CASSLVSGTTEAFF
TRBV19	TRBJ1-5	-	-	TGTGCCAGTAACTTTTTTGGGGGCCCTCCCAATCAGCCCCAGCATTTT	CASNFFGGPPNQPQHF
TRBV27	TRBJ1-5	-	-	TGTGCCAGCAGAATCGGGGCAAGCAATCAGCCCCAGCATTTT	CASRIGASNQPQHF
TRBV7-8	TRBJ2-7	-	once	TGTGCCAGCAGCTTAGGTTGGGACCGACCCTACGAGCAGTACTTC	CASSLGWDRPYEQYF
TRBV19	TRBJ2-3	-	-	TGTGCCAGTAGTATTTCCCAACTCACAGATACGCAGTATTTT	CASSISQLTDTQYF
TRBV9	TRBJ1-1	TRBD1	once	TGTGCCAGCAGCGTAGGAAGGGGACAGGGGTTGAACACTGAAGCTTTCTTT	CASSVGRGQGLNTEAFF
TRBV25-1	TRBJ2-4	-	-	TGTGCCACCGGAAACTCAGCCAAAAACATTCAGTACTTC	CATGNSAKNIQYF
TRBV7-7	TRBJ2-1	TRBD1	-	TGTGCCAGCAGCCCGACCTGGGGACAGGTTAGCTCCTACAATGAGCAGTTCTTC	CASSPTWGQVSSYNEQFF
TRBV11-3	TRBJ1-1	-	-	TGTGCCAGCAGCTTAGAGGGCTCTGAAGCTTTCTTT	CASSLEGSEAFF
TRBV29-1	TRBJ1-2	-	-	TGCAGCGCTTACTCGCATGCTCTGGATGGCTACACCTTC	CSAYSHALDGYTF
TRBV5-1	TRBJ2-5	TRBD2	-	TGCGCCAGCAGCTTGGTTCCTAGCGGGAGTATGAGTGACGAGACCCAGTACTTC	CASSLVPSGSMSDETQYF
TRBV28	TRBJ1-1	TRBD1	-	TGTGCCAGCAGTTTAGGGTTGGCAGGGGGGAACACTGAAGCTTTCTTT	CASSLGLAGGNTEAFF